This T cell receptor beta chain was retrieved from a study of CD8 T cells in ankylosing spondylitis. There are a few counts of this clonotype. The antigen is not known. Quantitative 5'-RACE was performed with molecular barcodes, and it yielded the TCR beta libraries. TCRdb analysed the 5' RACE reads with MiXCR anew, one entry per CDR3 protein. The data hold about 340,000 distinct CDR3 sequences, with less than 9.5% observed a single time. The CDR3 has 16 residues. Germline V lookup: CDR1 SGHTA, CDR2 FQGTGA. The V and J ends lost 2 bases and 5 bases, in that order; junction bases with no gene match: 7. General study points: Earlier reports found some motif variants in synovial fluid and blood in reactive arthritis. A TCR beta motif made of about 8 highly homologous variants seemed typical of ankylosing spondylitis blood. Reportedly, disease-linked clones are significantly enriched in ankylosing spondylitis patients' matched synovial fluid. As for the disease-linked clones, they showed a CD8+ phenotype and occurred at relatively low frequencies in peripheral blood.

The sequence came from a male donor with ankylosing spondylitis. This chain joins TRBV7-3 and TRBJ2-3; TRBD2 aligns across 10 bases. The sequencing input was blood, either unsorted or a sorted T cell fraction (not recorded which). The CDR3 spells CASSLRTSGTQDTQYF. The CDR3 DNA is TGTGCCAGCAGCTTACGCACTAGCGGGACCCAAGATACGCAGTATTTT.